The 23 T cell receptor beta chains listed next were all sequenced from one sample in a study of cytomegalovirus exposure and HLA in healthy donors. A multiplex PCR was run with 60 Vbeta primers and 13 Jbeta primers. Sequenced by immunoSEQ multiplex PCR; TCRdb stores in-frame clones only, minus some. The data contain about 150,000 clones, around three quarters of them seen just once; the ten biggest clones take up 10% to 15%. The sample consisted of PBMCs. Receptor source: a man aged 35-49 years in good health and CMV-seropositive.

The chain combines TRBV27 with TRBJ2-5, with a possible D match to TRBD1 (8 bases). Per germline, CDR1 MNHEY and CDR2 SMNVEV (reference sequence). The CDR3 loop spans 15 amino acids. Deletions cut 3 bases from V and 4 bases from J, with 15 bases between. CDR3 DNA sequence: TGTGCCAGCAGTTTGGACAGGGAGGGAGGAGAGACCCAGTACTTC. Protein: CASSLDREGGETQYF.

The chain joins TRBV4-1 to TRBJ1-5; D remains unclear. The germline V and J ends were trimmed by 0 bases and 4 bases, with 16 bases remaining between them. The CDR3 contains 17 residues. The germline gives CDR1 MGHRA, CDR2 YSYEKL. CDR3 nucleotides: TGCGCCAGCAGCCAAGATAGTTCGACTGTACTAAATCAGCCCCAGCATTTT. The encoded protein is CASSQDSSTVLNQPQHF.

The chain recombines TRBV7-9 with TRBJ1-1; 9 bases fit TRBD1. The germline gives CDR1 SEHNR, CDR2 FQNEAQ (reference sequence). There are 15 residues in the CDR3. V gave up 4 bases and J gave up 5 bases; unmatched junction bases: 8. The chain's CDR3 is CASSSGQGGRTEAFF. The CDR3 DNA reads as TGTGCCAGCAGCTCGGGACAGGGCGGGAGGACTGAAGCTTTCTTT. The full variable domain, rest sourced from reference TRBV7-9 and TRBJ1-1, is DTGVSQNPRHKITKRGQNVTFRCDPISEHNRLYWYRQTLGQGPEFLTYFQNEAQLEKSRLLSDRFSAERPKGSFSTLEIQRTEQGDSAMYLCASSSGQGGRTEAFFGQGTRLTVV.

Remarks on this clone: This sample also contains other DNA sequences that code for the same CDR3. V is TRBV5-6 and J is TRBJ2-7, with TRBD1 identical over 10 bases. The V segment lost 3 bases and the J segment 3 bases; nucleotides outside the gene matches: 3. The germline gives CDR1 SGHDT, CDR2 YYEEEE. The CDR3 length is 14 residues. CDR3 bases: TGTGCCAGCAGCTACGGGACAGGGGTCTACGAGCAGTACTTC. Translating it yields CASSYGTGVYEQYF. The full variable domain, in which reference TRBV5-6 and TRBJ2-7 provide the parts outside the CDR3, is DAGVTQSPTHLIKTRGQQVTLRCSPKSGHDTVSWYQQALGQGPQFIFQYYEEEERQRGNFPDRFSGHQFPNYSSELNVNALLLGDSALYLCASSYGTGVYEQYFGPGTRLTVT.

This clone was observed a few times. This sequence joins TRBV6-5 and TRBJ2-3; TRBD2 might be the D (6 bases). V lost 4 bases to trimming and J lost 0 bases, with 11 bases between them. Germline V CDR1 and CDR2: MNHEY, SVGAGI. The CDR3 is made up of 15 amino acids. The CDR3 bases are TGTGCCAGCAGTTCTCGGGGGACGAGCACAGATACGCAGTATTTT. Its translation: CASSSRGTSTDTQYF.

The gene calls are TRBV2 and TRBJ2-6, with D maybe TRBD2 (5 bases). V lost 8 bases and J lost 2, with 7 bases in between. The CDR3 loop spans 13 amino acids. Germline values: CDR1 SNHLY, CDR2 FYNNEI. The CDR3 region is CASERAGANVLTF. DNA of the CDR3: TGTGCCAGCGAGAGGGCTGGGGCCAACGTCCTGACTTTC.

The V gene is TRBV19, the J gene TRBJ2-7; perhaps TRBD2 as D (5 bases). The CDR3 totals 14 residues. Germline CDR1 is LNHDA and CDR2 is SQIVND (reference sequence). The ends were cut back, 7 bases at V and 2 bases at J, with 15 bases in the middle. The CDR3: CASKSPGNPYEQYF. The CDR3 DNA reads as TGTGCCAGTAAGTCTCCGGGGAACCCCTACGAGCAGTACTTC.

The CDR3 sequence: CASGGNEQFF. CDR3 coding DNA: TGTGCCAGCGGAGGGAATGAGCAGTTCTTC. The V and J genes are TRBV2 and TRBJ2-1; possibly TRBD2 for D (6 bases). Trimming took 8 bases from V and 7 from J, leaving 6 bases between them. CDR3 length equals 10 residues. Germline loops: CDR1 SNHLY, CDR2 FYNNEI. The full variable domain, rest sourced from reference TRBV2 and TRBJ2-1, is EPEVTQTPSHQVTQMGQEVILRCVPISNHLYFYWYRQILGQKVEFLVSFYNNEISEKSEIFDDQFSVERPDGSNFTLKIRSTKLEDSAMYFCASGGNEQFFGPGTRLTVL.

In its sample, this clone was seen once. The gene calls are TRBV5-6 and TRBJ2-1; 7 nucleotides line up with TRBD1. The CDR3 loop spans 15 amino acids. In germline, CDR1 is SGHDT, CDR2 YYEEEE. Trimming cost V 4 bases and J 0 bases; bases outside gene matches: 4. The CDR3 loop reads CASSLRGSSYNEQFF. CDR3 nucleotide sequence: TGTGCCAGCAGCCTCAGGGGGAGCTCCTACAATGAGCAGTTCTTC. The entire variable domain, with the rest obtained from reference TRBV5-6 and TRBJ2-1, is as follows: DAGVTQSPTHLIKTRGQQVTLRCSPKSGHDTVSWYQQALGQGPQFIFQYYEEEERQRGNFPDRFSGHQFPNYSSELNVNALLLGDSALYLCASSLRGSSYNEQFFGPGTRLTVL.

The chain joins TRBV6-1 to TRBJ1-5; D is undetermined. The CDR3 length is 14 residues. V lost 6 bases and J lost 2, with 11 bases in between. The V gene's germline CDR1 is MNHNS and CDR2 SASEGT. The CDR3 is CASRAEWGNQPQHF. The DNA for the CDR3 is TGTGCCAGCAGGGCGGAATGGGGCAATCAGCCCCAGCATTTT.

This chain connects TRBV29-1 to TRBJ2-1; the match to TRBD2 covers 9 bases. CDR1 and CDR2 (germline): SQVTM, ANQGSEA. Trimming at V came to 4 bases and at J to 4 bases, leaving 11 bases not matched to a gene. This CDR3 has 16 residues. In nucleotides, the CDR3 is TGCAGCGTTGCCGAACTAGCGGGCCAGGTATACAATGAGCAGTTCTTC. Translating it yields CSVAELAGQVYNEQFF.

The rearrangement links TRBV11-2 to TRBJ2-2; D possibly corresponds to TRBD1 (5 bases). Germline CDR1 reads SGHAT; CDR2 reads FQNNGV. The V end lost 5 bases, the J end lost 7 bases, and 17 bases lay between the germline ends. This CDR3 has 15 amino acids. Written as DNA, the CDR3 is TGTGCCAGCAGCCCGGTGCAGGGCCCGGTCGGGGAGCTGTTTTTT. It encodes CASSPVQGPVGELFF.

The V gene is TRBV7-2, the J gene TRBJ1-1; D might be TRBD1 (6 bases). Trimming shortened V by 4 bases and J by 5 bases, and 11 bases separated the two germline ends. The CDR3 totals 13 residues. In germline, CDR1 is SGHTA, CDR2 FQGNSA. The CDR3 nucleotides read TGTGCCAGCAGCTCAGGGGCGCGGACTGAAGCTTTCTTT. Translating it yields CASSSGARTEAFF. The variable domain in full, completed from reference TRBV7-2 and TRBJ1-1, reads GAGVSQSPSNKVTEKGKDVELRCDPISGHTALYWYRQSLGQGLEFLIYFQGNSAPDKSGLPSDRFSAERTGGSVSTLTIQRTQQEDSAVYLCASSSGARTEAFFGQGTRLTVV.

CDR3 region: CASAPIPGTGLNQPQHF. CDR3 DNA sequence: TGTGCTAGTGCCCCCATTCCCGGGACAGGACTAAATCAGCCCCAGCATTTT. This chain links TRBV12-5 with TRBJ1-5, with 8 bases matching TRBD1. Germline-derived CDR1 and CDR2 are LGHNT and FRNRAP. Trimming took 7 bases from V and 4 from J; bases not matched to a gene: 15. The CDR3 spans 17 residues. Filled out from reference TRBV12-5 and TRBJ1-5, the complete variable domain reads DARVTQTPRHKVTEMGQEVTMRCQPILGHNTVFWYRQTMMQGLELLAYFRNRAPLDDSGMPKDRFSAEMPDATLATLKIQPSEPRDSAVYFCASAPIPGTGLNQPQHFGDGTRLSIL.

The gene calls are TRBV7-9 and TRBJ2-1; 7 positions agree with TRBD2. Germline values: CDR1 SEHNR, CDR2 FQNEAQ (reference sequence). CDR3 size: 15 residues. V was pared by 2 bases and J by 6 bases, with 7 bases of the junction left unmatched. This chain's CDR3 is CASSLTAGVSNEQFF. In DNA, the CDR3 is TGTGCCAGCAGCTTAACGGCGGGAGTGAGCAATGAGCAGTTCTTC.

The chain is built from TRBV7-3 and TRBJ2-2, with D perhaps matching TRBD1 (6 bases). Germline CDR1 and CDR2: SGHTA and FQGTGA. CDR3 length: 16 amino acids. Trimming stripped 1 base from V and 4 bases from J, with 13 bases between. CDR3 amino acids: CASSLNPGAGTGELFF. As DNA, the CDR3 is TGTGCCAGCAGCTTAAACCCAGGGGCAGGCACCGGGGAGCTGTTTTTT.

J is TRBJ2-3 and V is TRBV11-2; TRBD2 aligns across 14 bases. Germline CDR1 is SGHAT and CDR2 is FQNNGV. V shed 4 bases, J shed 14 bases, and the junction held 11 bases outside the gene matches. The CDR3 is 15 amino acids. CDR3 in DNA: TGTGCCAGCAGCTCCGGACTAGCGGGAGGCGTGGGGAGGTATTTT. Amino acid sequence: CASSSGLAGGVGRYF.

The J gene is TRBJ2-1, the V gene TRBV7-2; 8 bases are a match to TRBD2. J lost 4 bases, V lost 1 base, and 6 bases had no gene match. The germline CDR1 and CDR2 sequences are SGHTA and FQGNSA. This CDR3 has 16 residues. CDR3 DNA sequence: TGTGCCAGCAGCTTAGTGTCTAGCGGGCAATACAATGAGCAGTTCTTC. As protein: CASSLVSSGQYNEQFF.

The chain combines TRBV5-1 with TRBJ2-1; D might be TRBD2 (6 bases). Trimming removed 3 bases from V and 0 bases from J, with 10 bases in between. The CDR3 runs to 15 residues. Germline V gene sequence: CDR1 SGHRS, CDR2 YFSETQ. This chain's CDR3 is CASSSGGLSYNEQFF. The CDR3 DNA follows: TGCGCCAGCAGCTCCGGAGGGCTCTCCTACAATGAGCAGTTCTTC.

The gene calls are TRBV6-1 and TRBJ2-6; D not certain. V lost 5 bases and J 4 bases, leaving 6 bases between the germline ends. CDR1 MNHNS and CDR2 SASEGT come from the germline V gene. The CDR3 is 13 amino acids. The CDR3 nucleotides are TGTGCCAGCAGTTTACAAGGGGCCAACGTCCTGACTTTC. This codes for CASSLQGANVLTF.

This rearrangement joins TRBV6-5 to TRBJ2-3, with a weak D call TRBD2 (5 bases). The CDR3 runs to 14 residues. Germline V gives CDR1 MNHEY, CDR2 SVGAGI. The V gene lost 4 bases and the J gene lost 0 bases, with 8 bases spanning the gap. The CDR3 DNA reads TGTGCCAGCAGTTTGACTACTAGCACAGATACGCAGTATTTT. Translation gives CASSLTTSTDTQYF.

The J gene is TRBJ2-1, the V gene TRBV2; D possibly corresponds to TRBD2 (5 bases). V was trimmed by 9 bases and J by 2 bases, leaving 8 bases between them. The CDR3 loop spans 12 amino acids. Germline V gives CDR1 SNHLY, CDR2 FYNNEI. The CDR3 loop reads CARRAAYNEQFF. The CDR3 DNA is TGTGCCAGGCGGGCAGCCTACAATGAGCAGTTCTTC. The full variable domain, its missing parts supplied by reference TRBV2 and TRBJ2-1, is EPEVTQTPSHQVTQMGQEVILRCVPISNHLYFYWYRQILGQKVEFLVSFYNNEISEKSEIFDDQFSVERPDGSNFTLKIRSTKLEDSAMYFCARRAAYNEQFFGPGTRLTVL.

The V gene is TRBV4-3, the J gene TRBJ2-7; D might be TRBD2 (5 bases). In germline, CDR1 is LGHNA, CDR2 YSLEER. Deletions cut 7 bases from V and 3 bases from J, with 25 bases between. CDR3 length equals 17 residues. CDR3 in amino acids: CASNGKLFGRPIYEQYF. DNA for the CDR3: TGCGCCAGCAACGGGAAACTTTTCGGCCGACCTATCTACGAGCAGTACTTC.